The 24 T cell receptor beta chains in this list originate from one sample, sequenced in a study of OX40 agonist ivuxolimab in advanced cancers. Profiled with immunoSEQ multiplex PCR; TCRdb holds only in-frame clones, not every one. The sample has 90,000 to 150,000 clones; 80% to 90% are singletons. This specimen consisted of CD4+ or CD8+ T cells sorted from blood, obtained in a trial of the OX40 agonist ivuxolimab. The receptors were gathered from an adult with an advanced solid tumor such as melanoma, head and neck, liver or kidney cancer.

The gene calls are TRBV28 and TRBJ2-1; maybe TRBD2 (6 bases). Trimming shortened V by 3 bases and J by 4 bases, and 10 bases separated the two germline ends. Germline CDR1 and CDR2: MDHEN and SYDVKM. This CDR3 spans 14 amino acids. Here the CDR3 DNA reads TGTGCCAGCAGTTTGGGGGGACCTTACAATGAGCAGTTCTTC. Its protein product is CASSLGGPYNEQFF.

The V and J genes are TRBV15 and TRBJ2-7, with TRBD2 as a possible D gene (6 bases). V was clipped by 0 bases and J by 9 bases, with 12 bases between them. Germline CDR1 LNHNV, CDR2 YYDKDF (reference sequence). The CDR3 is 13 amino acids. The CDR3 is CATSRDIGAGQYF. In DNA, the CDR3 is TGTGCCACCAGCAGAGACATTGGAGCGGGGCAGTACTTC.

The chain joins TRBV5-4 to TRBJ2-3; TRBD1 matches 7 bases. The trim removed 3 bases at V and 2 bases at J, leaving 3 bases unmatched. This CDR3 spans 14 amino acids. From germline, CDR1 is SGHNT and CDR2 YYREEE (reference sequence). CDR3 nucleotide sequence: TGTGCCAGCAGCTCGGGACAGTTCACAGATACGCAGTATTTT. This encodes CASSSGQFTDTQYF.

The genes are TRBV6-6 and TRBJ1-1; D is possibly TRBD1 (6 bases). Germline V gives CDR1 MNHNY, CDR2 SVGAGI (reference sequence). The CDR3 spans 12 residues. V lost 4 bases and J lost 7, with 10 bases in between. CDR3 DNA sequence: TGTGCCAGCAGTTTGGACAGATTTGAAGCTTTCTTT. Amino acid sequence: CASSLDRFEAFF.

For the CDR3, the DNA is TGTGCCAGTAGGCAGGATCTGCTATTGCCAGATACGCAGTATTTT. Its protein product is CASRQDLLLPDTQYF. The J gene is TRBJ2-3, the V gene TRBV19; the D is unclear. Germline V CDR1 and CDR2: LNHDA, SQIVND (reference sequence). This CDR3 comprises 15 residues. V shed 6 bases and J shed 4 bases, with 17 bases lying between them.

The V call is TRBV6-1, the J call TRBJ2-1; D ambiguous. V was trimmed by 7 bases and J by 5 bases, leaving 6 bases between them. The CDR3 is 11 residues long. CDR1 and CDR2 from the germline V gene are MNHNS and SASEGT. CDR3 coding DNA: TGTGCCAGCACTCGTAACAATGAGCAGTTCTTC. Protein product: CASTRNNEQFF.

The rearrangement links TRBV28 to TRBJ1-5, with 7 bases aligning to TRBD1. This CDR3 is built from 15 residues. V was clipped by 5 bases and J by 7 bases; unmatched bases: 11. Per germline, CDR1 MDHEN and CDR2 SYDVKM. The CDR3 region is CASSAGTVDRQPQHF. DNA for the CDR3: TGTGCCAGCAGTGCCGGGACAGTCGATAGACAGCCCCAGCATTTT.

The chain combines TRBV30 with TRBJ2-1; D ambiguous. Between the trimmed V and J ends, which lost 4 bases and 7 bases, there was a span of 11 bases. Germline loops: CDR1 GTSNPN, CDR2 SVGIG (reference sequence). This CDR3 is built from 12 residues. The CDR3 here is CAWTRVRNEQFF. DNA of the CDR3: TGTGCCTGGACAAGGGTGCGTAATGAGCAGTTCTTC.

J is TRBJ1-2 and V is TRBV5-4, with D maybe TRBD1 (5 bases). Germline V gene sequence: CDR1 SGHNT, CDR2 YYREEE (reference sequence). This CDR3 has 13 amino acids. Trimming removed 6 bases at V and 4 bases at J, with 13 bases between. CDR3 DNA sequence: TGTGCCAGCACAGAGGACACCTTCTATGGCTACACCTTC. It codes for CASTEDTFYGYTF. The entire variable domain, with the rest obtained from reference TRBV5-4 and TRBJ1-2, is as follows: ETGVTQSPTHLIKTRGQQVTLRCSSQSGHNTVSWYQQALGQGPQFIFQYYREEENGRGNFPPRFSGLQFPNYSSELNVNALELDDSALYLCASTEDTFYGYTFGSGTRLTVV.

V usage is TRBV30 and J usage is TRBJ2-3, with D possibly matching TRBD2 (5 bases). CDR3 length: 15 amino acids. V was clipped by 0 bases and J by 2 bases, with 12 bases between them. Germline V gene data show CDR1 as GTSNPN and CDR2 as SVGIG (reference sequence). CDR3 amino acids: CAWSVGLANTDTQYF. The CDR3 DNA sequence: TGTGCCTGGAGTGTAGGGCTAGCTAACACAGATACGCAGTATTTT.

The J gene is TRBJ1-5, the V gene TRBV28, with 9 bases fitting TRBD1. J was trimmed by 0 bases and V by 7 bases; bases with no gene match: 10. CDR1 is MDHEN, CDR2 SYDVKM, per germline. This CDR3 has 17 amino acids. DNA for the CDR3: TGTGCCAGCATTGCAGTCCGGGACAGGGATAGCAATCAGCCCCAGCATTTT. Its translation is CASIAVRDRDSNQPQHF.

The genes are TRBV7-2 and TRBJ1-4, with 8 bases that match TRBD1. The germline V gene has CDR1 SGHTA and CDR2 FQGNSA. This CDR3 has 16 amino acids. The V and J ends lost 1 base and 1 base, in that order; junction bases with no gene match: 2. The CDR3 coding sequence is TGTGCCAGCAGCTTAGTAGGACAGGGAACTAATGAAAAACTGTTTTTT. Protein product: CASSLVGQGTNEKLFF. The whole variable domain, remainder taken from reference TRBV7-2 and TRBJ1-4, is GAGVSQSPSNKVTEKGKDVELRCDPISGHTALYWYRQSLGQGLEFLIYFQGNSAPDKSGLPSDRFSAERTGGSVSTLTIQRTQQEDSAVYLCASSLVGQGTNEKLFFGSGTQLSVL.

The sample holds one count of this clone. This chain links TRBV27 with TRBJ1-2; 9 bases fit TRBD1. Germline-derived CDR1 and CDR2 are MNHEY and SMNVEV (reference sequence). V shed 7 bases and J 2 bases; nucleotides not matched to a gene: 5. This CDR3 spans 14 amino acids. CDR3 region: CASKPQGANYGYTF. The CDR3 DNA sequence: TGTGCCAGCAAGCCACAGGGGGCGAACTATGGCTACACCTTC.

CDR3 coding DNA: TGTGCCTGGAGTAGAGGGGGTGCAGATACGCAGTATTTT. It codes for CAWSRGGADTQYF. The chain recombines TRBV30 with TRBJ2-3; tentatively, D is TRBD1 (6 bases). The CDR3 has 13 amino acids. Germline V lookup: CDR1 GTSNPN, CDR2 SVGIG (reference sequence). V lost 2 bases and J lost 4, with 10 bases in between.

The gene calls are TRBV14 and TRBJ1-2; possibly TRBD1 for D (5 bases). Trimming took off 0 bases at V and 8 bases at J, with 19 bases between the two ends. Germline V gives CDR1 SGHDN, CDR2 FVKESK. This CDR3 comprises 16 residues. CDR3 amino acids: CASSQEGPGRRGGYTF. Written as DNA, the CDR3 is TGTGCCAGCAGCCAAGAGGGGCCTGGGCGCAGAGGAGGCTACACCTTC.

The J gene is TRBJ2-7, the V gene TRBV18, with 9 positions matching TRBD1. J was trimmed by 0 bases and V by 6 bases; bases with no gene match: 6. Germline V lookup: CDR1 KGHSH, CDR2 LQKENI. The CDR3 loop spans 15 amino acids. The DNA for the CDR3 is TGTGCCAGCTCCCTAACAGGGGGCTTCTCCTACGAGCAGTACTTC. This sequence encodes CASSLTGGFSYEQYF.

The chain links TRBV7-9 to TRBJ1-1; TRBD1 is a possible D gene (5 bases). Looked up from germline, CDR1 is SEHNR and CDR2 is FQNEAQ (reference sequence). The CDR3 runs 16 residues. V lost 4 bases to trimming and J lost 0 bases, with 15 bases between them. CDR3 in amino acids: CASSSLTGGVNTEAFF. CDR3 nucleotide sequence: TGTGCCAGCAGCTCCCTAACTGGGGGGGTGAACACTGAAGCTTTCTTT.

The chain recombines TRBV5-5 with TRBJ1-2; no clear D gene. The germline V gene encodes CDR1 SGHKS and CDR2 YYEKEE (reference sequence). The CDR3 has 15 residues. V lost 0 bases, J lost 2 bases, and 11 bases lay in between. The CDR3, as DNA: TGTGCCAGCAGCTTGGGACCCGGTGCGAACTATGGCTACACCTTC. This encodes CASSLGPGANYGYTF.

This chain uses TRBV5-4 with TRBJ2-7, with a possible D match to TRBD2 (5 bases). The CDR3 has 19 amino acids. V dropped 4 bases and J dropped 0 bases, with 26 bases sitting between them. Germline CDR1 SGHNT, CDR2 YYREEE (reference sequence). DNA of the CDR3: TGTGCCAGCAGCAGACGGACGAGGGAAAATTTTCGCGTCTCCTACGAGCAGTACTTC. This sequence encodes CASSRRTRENFRVSYEQYF.

The chain recombines TRBV6-6 with TRBJ1-6; perhaps TRBD1 as D (5 bases). From germline, CDR1 is MNHNY and CDR2 SVGAGI (reference sequence). This CDR3 has 14 residues. V was clipped by 2 bases and J by 6 bases, with 8 bases between them. The CDR3 spells CASSYEGLNSPLHF. The DNA of the CDR3 is TGTGCCAGCAGTTACGAGGGGCTTAATTCACCCCTCCACTTT.

The V gene is TRBV30, the J gene TRBJ1-1, with TRBD1 identical over 9 bases. This CDR3 spans 13 amino acids. The junction had 9 bases not matched to a gene; V was cut back by 8 bases and J by 5 bases. The V gene's germline CDR1 is GTSNPN and CDR2 SVGIG (reference sequence). The CDR3: CAGKQGAITEAFF. The CDR3 DNA is TGTGCCGGGAAACAGGGGGCGATAACTGAAGCTTTCTTT.

V is TRBV10-3 and J is TRBJ2-1, with 9 bases matching TRBD2. After removal of 2 bases from V and 8 bases from J, the junction contained 16 bases not matched to a gene. CDR3 size: 18 residues. Germline assignment: CDR1 ENHRY and CDR2 SYGVKD. As DNA, the CDR3 is TGTGCCATCAGTGAGCCGACCCCCAGCAGCGGGGGGATATATGAGCAGTTCTTC. Its protein product is CAISEPTPSSGGIYEQFF.

The chain couples TRBV7-2 to TRBJ1-5; D is perhaps TRBD1 (6 bases). Germline loops: CDR1 SGHTA, CDR2 FQGNSA. This CDR3 has 14 amino acids. Trimming removed 5 bases from V and 3 bases from J, with 11 bases in between. Written as DNA, the CDR3 is TGTGCCAGCAGCCGTGGGGGGCCCAATCAGCCCCAGCATTTT. Its translation: CASSRGGPNQPQHF.

The rearrangement joins TRBV28 to TRBJ1-2; D is unclear. The CDR3 runs to 15 residues. Trimming pared 5 bases from V and 0 bases from J, leaving 13 bases between. The germline V gene encodes CDR1 MDHEN and CDR2 SYDVKM. For the CDR3, the DNA is TGTGCCAGCAGTATCAGGAATAGAGCTAACTATGGCTACACCTTC. Translated, it gives CASSIRNRANYGYTF.